This T cell receptor (beta chain) was obtained from a study of monozygotic twins with inflammatory bowel disease. Both TCRalpha and TCRbeta cDNA were subjected to two nested PCRs lasting around 15 and 10 cycles. TCRdb reprocessed the 5' RACE reads and keeps a single row for each CDR3 protein, giving no DNA. The sample features around 380,000 distinct CDR3 sequences, with around 2.5% in its top ten. Study-level results: Telling different T cell subtypes apart from each other was not possible. A lone strong IBD-associated signal or clonotype found no support. Other individuals had fewer clonotypes in common with IBD patients than with healthy twins, especially with disease activity.

Notes on this clonotype: The antigen is undetermined.

The sequenced material came from blood. The clonotype was recovered from a human donor with ulcerative colitis or Crohn's disease, or a healthy co-twin of an affected twin (not recorded which).

The CDR3 spells CASNRQGNEQYF. This chain joins TRBV7-9 and TRBJ2-7; TCRdb's D gene call, TRBD1, goes unchecked for lack of DNA. There are 12 residues in the CDR3. Germline values: CDR1 SEHNR, CDR2 FQNEAQ (reference sequence).